These 4 T cell receptor beta chains originate from one sample sequenced in a study of regulatory T cells in long-lasting Graves disease. Time point noted: persistent/refractory GD, antithyroid drugs over 5 years with positive TRAb. Generation of the TCR library employed RNA extracted from PBMCs. TCR beta libraries were built with iRepertoire HTBI primers and Arm-PCR of CDR3 regions. TCRdb recomputed calls from the multiplex PCR reads with MiXCR, one row per CDR3 protein. This table has 700,000 or so distinct CDR3 sequences, around 30% appearing once. The material was peripheral blood mononuclear cells (PBMCs), obtained when the disease was refractory, from a patient treated with antithyroid drugs. These receptors came from a female donor with Graves disease.

The DNA for the CDR3 is TGCGCCAGCAGCGAATACAGGGGCGGCCAGCCCCAGCATTTT. This gives the protein CASSEYRGGQPQHF. The chain links TRBV5-1 to TRBJ1-5; 7 positions agree with TRBD1. This CDR3 has 14 residues. Germline values: CDR1 SGHRS, CDR2 YFSETQ. Trimming removed 4 bases from V and 7 bases from J; junction bases left unmatched: 8.

This clonotype was detected a few times. V and J are TRBV11-2 and TRBJ2-1; D might be TRBD1 or TRBD2, each matching 5 bases. Trimming stripped 4 bases from V and 8 bases from J, with 15 bases between. The germline V gene encodes CDR1 SGHAT and CDR2 FQNNGV. The length of the CDR3 is 14 residues. The CDR3 here is CASSWGTFGDEQFF. The CDR3 coding sequence is TGTGCCAGCAGCTGGGGGACCTTTGGTGATGAGCAGTTCTTC.

At least ten counts were recorded for this clonotype. The gene calls are TRBV29-1 and TRBJ1-1; D gene unclear. The CDR3 totals 12 residues. V was clipped by 6 bases and J by 6 bases, with 14 bases between them. Germline V gene lookup returns CDR1 SQVTM and CDR2 ANQGSEA. The CDR3 is CSVLTVNSEAFF. The CDR3 bases are TGCAGCGTCCTCACCGTGAATTCTGAAGCTTTCTTT.

The chain recombines TRBV9 with TRBJ2-5; 14 bases align to TRBD2. Trimming cost V 3 bases and J 2 bases; bases outside gene matches: 9. Germline values: CDR1 SGDLS, CDR2 YYNGEE. The CDR3 totals 18 residues. In DNA form, the CDR3 reads TGTGCCAGCAGCGCCGCCCCCGGGACTAGCGGGAGTCAAGAGACCCAGTACTTC. Translating gives CASSAAPGTSGSQETQYF.